Listed here are 15 T cell receptor beta chains from one sample, sequenced in a study of vaccination and CD4 T cells after COVID-19. The antigens these receptors bind are not known. The Oncomine TCR Beta short-read assay sequenced DNA from cultured CD4+ T cells. TCRdb itself ran the PCR reads through MiXCR, one entry per CDR3 protein. Of about 20,000 distinct CDR3 sequences listed, 66% are singletons. The treatment here: roughly nine-day PBMC culture with coronavirus spike peptide pools or control peptides (ViraFEST assay). Sequencing used CD4+ T cells from blood, cultured in vitro. The origin of the receptors is a human donor who had recovered from COVID-19.

The sample holds one count of this clonotype. V gene TRBV7-3 combines with J gene TRBJ2-7, with TRBD2 matching over 7 bases. The CDR3 is 13 amino acids. The J segment lost 5 bases and the V segment lost 3 bases, leaving 4 bases of the junction unmatched. Per germline, CDR1 SGHTA and CDR2 FQGTGA. The CDR3 DNA reads as TGTGCCAGCAGCTTGCGGGGAGGGGACGAGCAGTACTTC. Protein sequence: CASSLRGGDEQYF.

This clonotype was detected a few times. This sequence joins TRBV10-3 and TRBJ2-5; D is uncertain. The CDR3 has 14 amino acids. The germline CDR1 and CDR2 sequences are ENHRY and SYGVKD. Between the trimmed V and J ends, which lost 0 bases and 0 bases, there was a span of 5 bases. The CDR3 region is CAISESRDQETQYF. In DNA, the CDR3 is TGTGCCATCAGTGAGTCAAGAGACCAAGAGACCCAGTACTTC.

The chain couples TRBV18 to TRBJ1-2; 8 bases agree with TRBD1. J gave up 8 bases and V 2 bases, and 7 bases lay outside the gene matches. The germline gives CDR1 KGHSH, CDR2 LQKENI. The CDR3 spans 14 residues. The CDR3 DNA is TGTGCCAGCTCACCAGGTGGACAGGGCGAGGGCTACACCTTC. It yields the protein CASSPGGQGEGYTF.

This clonotype was seen only once. This sequence joins TRBV7-2 and TRBJ2-2; no definite D call. This CDR3 comprises 19 residues. CDR1 and CDR2 from the germline V gene are SGHTA and FQGNSA. With 4 bases removed from V and 3 bases from J, the gap between germline ends came to 24 bases. The CDR3 loop is CASSSPTRGWKVDTGELFF. The CDR3 DNA reads as TGTGCCAGCAGCTCCCCGACACGAGGTTGGAAGGTGGACACCGGGGAGCTGTTTTTT.

In this sample, this clonotype turned up once. The V and J genes are TRBV7-6 and TRBJ1-1; D not certain. The CDR3 consists of 13 residues. From germline, CDR1 is SGHVS and CDR2 FNYEAQ. Trimming took off 1 base at V and 1 base at J, with 4 bases between the two ends. CDR3 sequence: CASSLVWNTEAFF. The DNA of the CDR3 is TGTGCCAGCAGCTTAGTTTGGAACACTGAAGCTTTCTTT.

This chain connects TRBV6-1 to TRBJ1-2; TRBD1 matches at 10 bases. Per germline, CDR1 MNHNS and CDR2 SASEGT. With 6 bases clipped from V and 8 bases from J, the junction kept 12 bases outside the gene matches. The CDR3 runs to 15 residues. The chain's CDR3 is CASRPVGTGESGYTF. The CDR3 DNA reads TGTGCCAGCAGGCCCGTCGGGACAGGGGAGAGCGGCTACACCTTC.

The J gene is TRBJ1-5, the V gene TRBV6-1, with 7 positions matching TRBD1. This CDR3 is 13 amino acids long. The V segment lost 8 bases and the J segment 6 bases; nucleotides outside the gene matches: 7. The germline V gene encodes CDR1 MNHNS and CDR2 SASEGT. CDR3 in DNA: TGTGCCAGCCGAACGACAGGGTTTCAGCCCCAGCATTTT. Its translation is CASRTTGFQPQHF.

The chain couples TRBV4-3 to TRBJ1-5; D remains unclear. Trimming left V 1 base short and J 4 bases short, with 5 bases between. This CDR3 has 13 residues. The germline CDR1 and CDR2 sequences are LGHNA and YSLEER. The CDR3 bases are TGCGCCAGCAGCCAAGTCCTAAATCAGCCCCAGCATTTT. Amino acid sequence: CASSQVLNQPQHF.

By its share, this clonotype is medium-sized. DNA of the CDR3: TGTGCCACCTCCGGGGGGCAAACAGATACGCAGTATTTT. Translating it yields CATSGGQTDTQYF. The chain uses TRBV2 and TRBJ2-3; D might be TRBD2 (7 bases). V shed 10 bases and J shed 3 bases, with 14 bases lying between them. Per germline, CDR1 SNHLY and CDR2 FYNNEI. The length of the CDR3 is 13 residues. Full variable domain (outside the CDR3, taken from reference TRBV2 and TRBJ2-3): EPEVTQTPSHQVTQMGQEVILRCVPISNHLYFYWYRQILGQKVEFLVSFYNNEISEKSEIFDDQFSVERPDGSNFTLKIRSTKLEDSAMYFCATSGGQTDTQYFGPGTRLTVL.

The chain links TRBV6-2 or TRBV6-3 to TRBJ2-7; weak D call: TRBD1 (6 bases). The CDR3 consists of 15 residues. In germline, CDR1 is MNHEY, CDR2 SVGEGT. The V and J ends lost 2 bases and 0 bases respectively, with 11 bases between them. CDR3: CASSYAGTYSYEQYF. In DNA form, the CDR3 reads TGTGCCAGCAGTTACGCCGGGACATACTCCTACGAGCAGTACTTC.

The chain employs TRBV6-1 and TRBJ1-3, with 7 bases that match TRBD1. With V trimmed by 7 bases and J by 0 bases, 6 bases remained unmatched. The CDR3 runs 15 residues. Germline values: CDR1 MNHNS, CDR2 SASEGT. The CDR3: CASTRDSGSGNTIYF. For the CDR3, the DNA is TGTGCCAGCACCCGGGACAGTGGCTCTGGAAACACCATATATTTT.

As DNA, the CDR3 is TGTGCCAGCAGTTACTCGTACCCTGGACAGGGCGAGCAGTACTTC. It yields the protein CASSYSYPGQGEQYF. The rearrangement uses TRBV6-5 and TRBJ2-7; 8 nucleotides align to TRBD1. Germline CDR1 reads MNHEY; CDR2 reads SVGAGI. The CDR3 contains 15 residues. V lost 0 bases, J lost 6 bases, and 7 bases stayed unmatched.

A single count supports this clonotype. The V call is TRBV7-3, the J call TRBJ2-3; 7 bases are a match to TRBD1. CDR1 SGHTA and CDR2 FQGTGA come from the germline V gene. CDR3 length equals 14 residues. Trimming cost V 5 bases and J 2 bases; bases outside gene matches: 4. CDR3 DNA: TGTGCCAGCAGCCCGGGACAGTACACAGATACGCAGTATTTT. Protein: CASSPGQYTDTQYF.

The chain has TRBV5-8 and TRBJ1-5; D perhaps matches TRBD1 (6 bases). The length of the CDR3 is 14 residues. V gave up 6 bases and J gave up 4 bases, with 14 bases separating them. Per the germline V gene, CDR1 is SGHTS and CDR2 is YDEGEE. CDR3 sequence (DNA): TGTGCCAGCATCCGTCAGGGGCCAAATCAGCCCCAGCATTTT. Protein: CASIRQGPNQPQHF. Full variable domain (rest looked up from reference TRBV5-8 and TRBJ1-5): EAGVTQSPTHLIKTRGQQATLRCSPISGHTSVYWYQQALGLGLQFLLWYDEGEERNRGNFPPRFSGRQFPNYSSELNVNALELEDSALYLCASIRQGPNQPQHFGDGTRLSIL.

The gene calls are TRBV15 and TRBJ2-2, with D perhaps assigned TRBD1 or TRBD2 (5 bases each). The germline CDR1 and CDR2 sequences are LNHNV and YYDKDF (reference sequence). V was pared by 0 bases and J by 4 bases, with 12 bases between. The CDR3 runs 16 residues. This CDR3 reads CATSREGRGSTGELFF. In DNA, the CDR3 is TGTGCCACCAGCAGAGAGGGGCGTGGGAGCACCGGGGAGCTGTTTTTT.